The entry below gives a single TCR beta chain sequence along with its context. Its antigen is unidentified. This entry belongs to a study of T cell repertoires in cytomegalovirus infection. V gave up 2 bases and J gave up 3 bases, with 11 bases separating them. There are 14 residues in the CDR3. Per the germline V gene, CDR1 is SGHVS and CDR2 is FNYEAQ. In TCRdb, the reads were re-called with MiXCR into one record per CDR3 protein. The table includes 700,000 to 950,000 distinct CDR3 sequences, less than 35% detected once. This chain links TRBV7-6 with TRBJ2-7; no clear D gene. The sequence was obtained from a human donor in good health (CMV status not recorded). Some clones in this sample may be carry-over from other donors' samples. This material consisted of cultured CD8+ T cells from PBMCs, taken from culture after CMV antigen stimulation. In DNA, the CDR3 is TGTGCCAGCAGCTTATCCGGACCCTACTACGAGCAGTACTTC. Amino acid sequence: CASSLSGPYYEQYF.